This passage covers 15 T cell receptor beta chains from one sample sequenced in a study of T-cell reconstitution after alpha-beta-depleted transplantation in children. Unique molecular identifiers tagged the TCRbeta library. TCRdb reprocessed the PCR reads via MiXCR and lists one record per CDR3 protein. This sample has 300,000 to 350,000 distinct CDR3 sequences, with around 25% found just once. The sequenced sample was PBMCs, mostly from graft donor cells, obtained 180 days after TCRalphabeta/CD19-depleted stem cell transplant. Receptor source: a male patient aged 10-17 years who had a stem cell transplant for acute lymphoblastic leukemia, so the T cells may come from the graft donor.

V gene TRBV29-1 combines with J gene TRBJ2-2; 12 nucleotides match TRBD2. Germline V gene lookup returns CDR1 SQVTM and CDR2 ANQGSEA. CDR3 length: 17 amino acids. The ends lost 7 bases at V and 4 bases at J; junction bases unmatched: 13. As DNA, the CDR3 is TGCAGCGCCGGAGGGCTAGCGGGAGGGCCAGGCACCGGGGAGCTGTTTTTT. Protein: CSAGGLAGGPGTGELFF.

The gene calls are TRBV2 and TRBJ2-2; 8 bases map to TRBD2. Per germline, CDR1 SNHLY and CDR2 FYNNEI. V gave up 5 bases and J gave up 4 bases; unmatched junction bases: 6. The CDR3 is made up of 15 amino acids. Here the CDR3 DNA reads TGTGCCAGCAGTATGGTAGCGGGAACCACCGGGGAGCTGTTTTTT. Protein product: CASSMVAGTTGELFF.

The chain is built from TRBV20-1 and TRBJ2-4; D is undetermined. CDR1 and CDR2 from the germline V gene are DFQATT and SNEGSKA (reference sequence). The V end was cut by 5 bases, the J end by 0 bases, with 26 bases between. The CDR3 has 19 residues. CDR3 coding DNA: TGCAGTGCTTCTACCGGGTCCTTTTACGAGTTCCTAGCCAAAAACATTCAGTACTTC. Its translation: CSASTGSFYEFLAKNIQYF.

V gene TRBV15 combines with J gene TRBJ2-5, with D perhaps matching TRBD1 (6 bases). This CDR3 has 18 residues. The ends were cut back, 5 bases at V and 2 bases at J, with 24 bases in the middle. Germline V CDR1 and CDR2: LNHNV, YYDKDF (reference sequence). This chain's CDR3 is CATSPLTVFSTGQETQYF. CDR3 DNA sequence: TGTGCCACCAGCCCCCTAACAGTTTTTTCCACAGGGCAAGAGACCCAGTACTTC. The whole variable domain, remainder taken from reference TRBV15 and TRBJ2-5, is DAMVIQNPRYQVTQFGKPVTLSCSQTLNHNVMYWYQQKSSQAPKLLFHYYDKDFNNEADTPDNFQSRRPNTSFCFLDIRSPGLGDTAMYLCATSPLTVFSTGQETQYFGPGTRLLVL.

In its sample, this clonotype was seen a few times. J is TRBJ2-7 and V is TRBV6-2 or TRBV6-3; 12 positions match TRBD2. The trim removed 0 bases at V and 10 bases at J, leaving 13 bases unmatched. The CDR3 consists of 17 residues. The germline V gene encodes CDR1 MNHEY and CDR2 SVGEGT. The CDR3 loop is CASSYSTVRRLAGDQYF. CDR3 in DNA: TGTGCCAGCAGTTACTCCACAGTGCGTAGACTAGCGGGGGACCAGTACTTC.

This clonotype has more than one count but fewer than ten. This chain links TRBV5-1 with TRBJ2-3; D may be TRBD2 (5 bases). The CDR3 is 14 amino acids. Trimming pared 7 bases from V and 1 base from J, leaving 13 bases between. The germline gives CDR1 SGHRS, CDR2 YFSETQ. CDR3 in amino acids: CASAALRGTDTQYF. CDR3 DNA: TGCGCCAGCGCGGCTCTGCGGGGCACAGATACGCAGTATTTT.

This clonotype has just a few counts. The rearrangement joins TRBV12-3 or TRBV12-4 to TRBJ2-1, with TRBD2 matching over 9 bases. The CDR3 runs 15 residues. The V segment lost 1 base and the J segment 9 bases; nucleotides outside the gene matches: 7. CDR3 protein: CASSLVGGRGGEQFF. In nucleotides, the CDR3 is TGTGCCAGCAGTTTAGTAGGCGGGAGGGGGGGTGAGCAGTTCTTC.

The rearrangement uses TRBV7-9 and TRBJ1-4; no clear D. The CDR3 spans 14 residues. The germline V gene has CDR1 SEHNR and CDR2 FQNEAQ (reference sequence). Deletions cut 2 bases from V and 4 bases from J, with 8 bases between. CDR3: CASSLSGLNEKLFF. For the CDR3, the DNA is TGTGCCAGCAGCTTATCCGGGCTTAATGAAAAACTGTTTTTT.

This clonotype has just a few counts. The chain recombines TRBV5-1 with TRBJ2-1, with D tentatively TRBD2 (5 bases). This CDR3 region has 15 residues. The V gene's germline CDR1 is SGHRS and CDR2 YFSETQ. Trimming pared 3 bases from V and 10 bases from J, leaving 20 bases between. The CDR3 is CASSSIVLPPGEQFF. DNA of the CDR3: TGCGCCAGCAGCTCGATAGTACTCCCCCCGGGAGAGCAGTTCTTC.

This clonotype came up once. The chain is built from TRBV11-2 and TRBJ1-1, with D hard to call. The CDR3 spans 15 residues. Deletions cut 7 bases from V and 0 bases from J, with 15 bases between. Germline V gene lookup returns CDR1 SGHAT and CDR2 FQNNGV. The CDR3 coding sequence is TGTGCCAGCAAAACGAGTGGGAGGATGAACACTGAAGCTTTCTTT. Encoded protein: CASKTSGRMNTEAFF.

This clonotype was detected a few times. The chain links TRBV25-1 to TRBJ2-7; tentatively, D is TRBD1 (6 bases). CDR3 length: 14 amino acids. Germline CDR1 MGHDK, CDR2 SYGVNS. Trimming cost V 6 bases and J 2 bases, with 14 bases left between them. CDR3 DNA: TGTGCCAGCAGAGTACAGGGAAGTCCCTACGAGCAGTACTTC. This encodes CASRVQGSPYEQYF.

The chain uses TRBV5-6 and TRBJ2-7, with a weak D call TRBD1 (6 bases). The ends were cut back, 1 base at V and 1 base at J, with 18 bases in the middle. The CDR3 covers 17 residues. Germline loops: CDR1 SGHDT, CDR2 YYEEEE. The CDR3 here is CASSLYPRGQYSYEQYF. CDR3 DNA sequence: TGTGCCAGCAGCTTGTACCCACGAGGACAGTATTCCTACGAGCAGTACTTC.

Comments on this clonotype: At one end the junction does not follow the germline gene, possibly because of a read error. This chain links TRBV29-1 with TRBJ2-5; 10 bases align to TRBD2. CDR1 SQVTM and CDR2 ANQGSEA come from the germline V gene. The CDR3 consists of 14 residues. CDR3 sequence: CSVEGLAGGWTKYF. CDR3 in DNA: TGCAGCGTTGAAGGACTAGCGGGTGGTTGGACCAAGTACTTC.

V gene TRBV3-1 combines with J gene TRBJ2-2; 7 nucleotides match TRBD2. CDR1 is LGHDT and CDR2 is YNNKEL in the germline V gene (reference sequence). The CDR3 has 15 amino acids. V gave up 1 base and J gave up 2 bases; unmatched junction bases: 1. The CDR3 DNA follows: TGTGCCAGCAGCCAAGGACTAGCTAACACCGGGGAGCTGTTTTTT. Translating it yields CASSQGLANTGELFF. Together with reference TRBV3-1 and TRBJ2-2, the CDR3 gives the full variable domain: DTAVSQTPKYLVTQMGNDKSIKCEQNLGHDTMYWYKQDSKKFLKIMFSYNNKELIINETVPNRFSPKSPDKAHLNLHINSLELGDSAVYFCASSQGLANTGELFFGEGSRLTVL.

This clonotype was observed a handful of times. The chain combines TRBV5-1 with TRBJ1-4, with 9 bases identical to TRBD1. This CDR3 has 15 amino acids. V was clipped by 4 bases and J by 5 bases; unmatched bases: 6. CDR1 SGHRS and CDR2 YFSETQ come from the germline V gene. The CDR3 bases are TGCGCCAGCAGCATACAGGGGGCTACAAATGAAAAACTGTTTTTT. It translates to CASSIQGATNEKLFF. Drawing the rest from reference TRBV5-1 and TRBJ1-4, the complete variable domain is KAGVTQTPRYLIKTRGQQVTLSCSPISGHRSVSWYQQTPGQGLQFLFEYFSETQRNKGNFPGRFSGRQFSNSRSEMNVSTLELGDSALYLCASSIQGATNEKLFFGSGTQLSVL.